This TCR beta chain originates from a study of cytomegalovirus exposure and HLA in healthy donors. Whole-study results and caveats: Trimming of TCR beta V- and J-genes showed a link, identified in a later analysis, to a missense DCLRE1C variant. The later analysis indicated that the majority of CMV-associated TCR beta chains appeared HLA-restricted. Later on, an analysis showed TCR association rates differing by HLA locus, with DRB1 the most and HLA-C the fewest.

The PCR contained 60 Vbeta and 13 Jbeta primers. Data came from immunoSEQ multiplex PCR; TCRdb stores just in-frame clones and leaves some out. The repertoire holds roughly 120,000 clones, with over 65% as singletons. Remarks on this clone: Its antigen is not identified.

The germline V gene has CDR1 MDHEN and CDR2 SYDVKM. V trimming: 3 bases; J trimming: 2 bases; junction bases outside the gene matches: 6. The CDR3 sequence is 16 residues long. The receptor comes from a woman aged 45-59 years in good health and CMV-seropositive. The chain carries TRBV28 and TRBJ2-7; 11 bases map to TRBD2. Material: PBMCs. Written as DNA, the CDR3 is TGTGCCAGCAGTTTCCCTGGGACTAGCGGCACCTACGAGCAGTACTTC. Protein sequence: CASSFPGTSGTYEQYF.